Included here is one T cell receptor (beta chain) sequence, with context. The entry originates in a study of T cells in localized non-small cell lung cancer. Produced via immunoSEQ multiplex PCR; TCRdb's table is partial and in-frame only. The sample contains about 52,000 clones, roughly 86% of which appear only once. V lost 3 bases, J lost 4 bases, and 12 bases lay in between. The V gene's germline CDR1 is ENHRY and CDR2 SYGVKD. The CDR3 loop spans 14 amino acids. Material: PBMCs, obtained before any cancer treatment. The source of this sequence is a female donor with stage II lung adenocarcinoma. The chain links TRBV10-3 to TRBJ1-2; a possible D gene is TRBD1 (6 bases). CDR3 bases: TGTGCCATCAGTGAAAGACAGGAAATCTATGGCTACACCTTC. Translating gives CAISERQEIYGYTF.